What follows is one T cell receptor (beta chain) and its context. Its antigen remains unknown. V was pared by 0 bases and J by 2 bases, with 6 bases of the junction left unmatched. The CDR3 runs to 17 residues. Germline V gives CDR1 SGHDN, CDR2 FVKESK. This record comes from a study of PD-1 blockade in classical Hodgkin lymphoma. Time point denoted: cycle 4 day 1 (C4D1), after 6 weeks of nivolumab. The patients all showed relapse after autologous stem cell transplantation, while their brentuximab vedotin exposure varied. This table comes from immunoSEQ multiplex PCR, and its TCRdb copy is limited to in-frame clones, with some not included. Of 80,000 to 100,000 clones listed, 85% to 95% are singletons. General observations from the study: CD4+ TCR diversity, unlike CD8+, rose significantly by C4D1.

The sequencing here drew on peripheral blood mononuclear cells (PBMCs), taken before the fourth cycle of nivolumab. This chain connects TRBV14 to TRBJ2-3; 9 nucleotides line up with TRBD2. The receptor comes from a human donor with classical Hodgkin lymphoma. The CDR3, as DNA: TGTGCCAGCAGCCAAGAGGTGCGACTAGCGGCCACAGATACGCAGTATTTT. As protein: CASSQEVRLAATDTQYF.